The entry below describes one TCR beta chain. The source of the sample is a study of blood T cell repertoires in COVID-19. Study context: Both acute and convalescent COVID-19 samples were obtained from the United States, Italy and Spain.

Germline CDR1 is SNHLY and CDR2 is FYNNEI. The CDR3 sequence is 13 residues long. Trimming removed 4 bases from V and 9 bases from J, with 13 bases in between. Generated by immunoSEQ multiplex PCR, the TCRdb table keeps only in-frame clones and is missing some. The table shows 180,000 or so clones, with about 82% occurring only once. The TCR originated in a woman aged 25 to 39 who had recovered from COVID-19. The sample was PBMCs or T cells enriched from blood (not recorded which). The chain joins TRBV2 to TRBJ1-5; D perhaps matches TRBD1 (6 bases). The chain's CDR3 is CASSAGPGAPQHF. The CDR3 DNA is TGTGCCAGCAGTGCTGGACCAGGGGCGCCCCAGCATTTT.